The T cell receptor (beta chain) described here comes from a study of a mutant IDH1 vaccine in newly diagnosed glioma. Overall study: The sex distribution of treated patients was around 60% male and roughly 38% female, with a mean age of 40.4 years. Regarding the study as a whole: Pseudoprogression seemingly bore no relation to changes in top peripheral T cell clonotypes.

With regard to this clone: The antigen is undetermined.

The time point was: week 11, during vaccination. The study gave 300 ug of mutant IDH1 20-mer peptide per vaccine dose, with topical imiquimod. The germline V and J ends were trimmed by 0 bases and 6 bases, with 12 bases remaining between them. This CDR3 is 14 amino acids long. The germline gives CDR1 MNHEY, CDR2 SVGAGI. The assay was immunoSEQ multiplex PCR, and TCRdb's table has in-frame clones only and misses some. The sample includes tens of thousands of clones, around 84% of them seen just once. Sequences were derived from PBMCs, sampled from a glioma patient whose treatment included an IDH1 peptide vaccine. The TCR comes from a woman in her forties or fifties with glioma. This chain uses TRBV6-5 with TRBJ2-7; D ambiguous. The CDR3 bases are TGTGCCAGCAGTTACTCAGGCGCCCGCCCCGAGCAGTACTTC. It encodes CASSYSGARPEQYF.